These 30 T cell receptor beta chains were sequenced from one sample in a study of shared clonotypes between healthy human individuals. Profiled with immunoSEQ multiplex PCR; TCRdb holds only in-frame clones, not every one. The sample has 1,500,000 or so clones, around 97% seen once. Sequenced sample: naive CD4+ T cells sorted from blood. The subset was: CD45RA+ positively selected. The receptors were sampled from a man aged 30 to 45 in good health.

The V call is TRBV5-1, the J call TRBJ2-1, with TRBD1 as a possible D gene (6 bases). V lost 0 bases, J lost 6 bases, and 13 bases lay in between. Germline V CDR1 and CDR2: SGHRS, YFSETQ. The CDR3 length is 15 residues. CDR3 loop: CASSLEGVAGNEQFF. CDR3 nucleotides: TGCGCCAGCAGCTTGGAGGGGGTGGCGGGCAATGAGCAGTTCTTC.

In DNA form, the CDR3 reads TGTGCCAGCAGCTTAGATAGGGATCAGCCCCAGCATTTT. Its protein is CASSLDRDQPQHF. The chain uses TRBV5-8 and TRBJ1-5; D gene unclear. The CDR3 spans 13 residues. Germline CDR1 reads SGHTS; CDR2 reads YDEGEE. The V end lost 2 bases, the J end lost 5 bases, and 8 bases lay between the germline ends.

J is TRBJ1-1 and V is TRBV27; D unclear. Germline CDR1 is MNHEY and CDR2 is SMNVEV (reference sequence). The CDR3 consists of 17 residues. V shed 1 base and J shed 1 base, with 16 bases lying between them. In DNA form, the CDR3 reads TGTGCCAGCAGTTTATTGCCTCCGGGCCGCTCGAACACTGAAGCTTTCTTT. Translation: CASSLLPPGRSNTEAFF.

Remarks on this clone: The junction differs from germline at one of its ends, possibly a read error. This chain links TRBV19 with TRBJ1-1; possible D gene TRBD1, 5 bases. There are 14 residues in the CDR3. The germline V gene has CDR1 LNHDA and CDR2 SQIVND (reference sequence). CDR3 nucleotide sequence: TGTGCCAGTAGTATAGGCAATCCCGGGGCTGACGCTTTCTTT. Protein sequence: CASSIGNPGADAFF.

This chain links TRBV9 with TRBJ2-7; 11 bases align to TRBD2. CDR1 is SGDLS and CDR2 is YYNGEE in the germline V gene. The CDR3 loop spans 14 amino acids. V was pared by 2 bases and J by 5 bases, with 3 bases of the junction left unmatched. In nucleotides, the CDR3 is TGTGCCAGCAGCGTTAGCGGGAGGGCCAACGAGCAGTACTTC. It encodes CASSVSGRANEQYF.

The chain links TRBV11-3 to TRBJ2-1, with D possibly being TRBD1 (6 bases). Germline V gene data show CDR1 as SGHNT and CDR2 as YENEEA. The length of the CDR3 is 14 residues. V lost 3 bases and J lost 6, with 12 bases in between. As DNA, the CDR3 is TGTGCCAGCAGCTTCCGGGACACCTTCAATGAGCAGTTCTTC. Translation gives CASSFRDTFNEQFF.

The CDR3: CASSFTSGTVLPNTGELFF. Written as DNA, the CDR3 is TGTGCCAGCAGCTTCACATCCGGGACAGTACTACCCAACACCGGGGAGCTGTTTTTT. V usage is TRBV11-3 and J usage is TRBJ2-2; 7 positions agree with TRBD1. CDR1 is SGHNT, CDR2 YENEEA, per germline. V was clipped by 3 bases and J by 2 bases; unmatched bases: 15. CDR3 length: 19 residues. Variable domain in full (rest from reference TRBV11-3 and TRBJ2-2): EAGVVQSPRYKIIEKKQPVAFWCNPISGHNTLYWYLQNLGQGPELLIRYENEEAVDDSQLPKDRFSAERLKGVDSTLKIQPAELGDSAVYLCASSFTSGTVLPNTGELFFGEGSRLTVL.

This clone has a single count. The chain is built from TRBV28 and TRBJ1-3; no definite D call. The length of the CDR3 is 13 residues. V lost 3 bases, J lost 4 bases, and 7 bases lay in between. Per germline, CDR1 MDHEN and CDR2 SYDVKM. CDR3 DNA sequence: TGTGCCAGCAGTTTCCAGTCGGGAAACACCATATATTTT. The encoded protein is CASSFQSGNTIYF.

The chain uses TRBV18 and TRBJ2-5; 7 nucleotides match TRBD2. The length of the CDR3 is 13 residues. Germline loops: CDR1 KGHSH, CDR2 LQKENI. With V trimmed by 3 bases and J by 8 bases, 6 bases remained unmatched. CDR3 sequence: CASSPGGSNTQYF. The DNA of the CDR3 is TGTGCCAGCTCACCGGGAGGGTCAAATACCCAGTACTTC.

The chain links TRBV14 to TRBJ2-4; 10 bases fit TRBD1. The CDR3 runs 18 residues. Germline-derived CDR1 and CDR2 are SGHDN and FVKESK. J was trimmed by 0 bases and V by 2 bases; bases with no gene match: 7. In DNA, the CDR3 is TGTGCCAGCAGCCAATTTTCCGGGACAGGGGTAGCCAAAAACATTCAGTACTTC. Residues: CASSQFSGTGVAKNIQYF.

The V call is TRBV28, the J call TRBJ1-2, with unresolved D. Trimming shortened V by 5 bases and J by 4 bases, and 8 bases separated the two germline ends. Germline loops: CDR1 MDHEN, CDR2 SYDVKM. The CDR3 covers 12 residues. CDR3 sequence: CASSNSAYGYTF. CDR3 coding DNA: TGTGCCAGCAGTAACAGTGCCTATGGCTACACCTTC.

This sequence joins TRBV28 and TRBJ2-1, with 8 bases matching TRBD2. The CDR3 covers 12 residues. Germline V CDR1 and CDR2: MDHEN, SYDVKM. V trimming: 8 bases; J trimming: 10 bases; junction bases outside the gene matches: 7. CDR3 nucleotides: TGTGCCAGCTCGACGGGGGGGAGGGAGCAGTTCTTC. Encoded protein: CASSTGGREQFF.

The CDR3 here is CASSADALSTDTQYF. The CDR3 DNA reads TGTGCCAGCTCAGCGGATGCCCTCAGCACAGATACGCAGTATTTT. The chain uses TRBV18 and TRBJ2-3; no reliable D call. Per the germline V gene, CDR1 is KGHSH and CDR2 is LQKENI. The germline V and J ends were trimmed by 5 bases and 0 bases, with 12 bases remaining between them. This CDR3 has 15 amino acids. Combining the CDR3 with reference TRBV18 and TRBJ2-3 gives the whole variable domain NAGVMQNPRHLVRRRGQEARLRCSPMKGHSHVYWYRQLPEEGLKFMVYLQKENIIDESGMPKERFSAEFPKEGPSILRIQQVVRGDSAAYFCASSADALSTDTQYFGPGTRLTVL.

J is TRBJ1-5 and V is TRBV6-6; 7 bases align to TRBD1. Trimming at V came to 6 bases and at J to 3 bases, leaving 8 bases not matched to a gene. The germline V gene has CDR1 MNHNY and CDR2 SVGAGI (reference sequence). The CDR3 consists of 15 residues. The CDR3 sequence is CASSSRQGDNQPQHF. The CDR3 nucleotides are TGTGCCAGCAGCTCACGACAGGGTGACAATCAGCCCCAGCATTTT.

The chain uses TRBV20-1 and TRBJ2-1; no definite D call. V shed 5 bases and J shed 10 bases, with 9 bases lying between them. Germline V gives CDR1 DFQATT, CDR2 SNEGSKA (reference sequence). The CDR3 covers 10 residues. The CDR3 DNA reads TGCAGTGCTGCGGAAGCAGAGCAGTTCTTC. Translation gives CSAAEAEQFF.

The chain joins TRBV27 to TRBJ2-6; unclear D gene. The CDR3 contains 15 residues. Germline V gives CDR1 MNHEY, CDR2 SMNVEV (reference sequence). Trimming removed 4 bases at V and 0 bases at J, with 7 bases between. The CDR3 reads CASSSPSSGANVLTF. CDR3 sequence (DNA): TGTGCCAGCAGTTCCCCTAGCTCTGGGGCCAACGTCCTGACTTTC.

A single count supports this clone. The V gene is TRBV10-3, the J gene TRBJ2-5, with D perhaps TRBD1 (5 bases). The CDR3 extends over 14 amino acids. The V gene lost 5 bases and the J gene lost 0 bases, with 10 bases spanning the gap. Germline loops: CDR1 ENHRY, CDR2 SYGVKD. The CDR3 protein is CAISSQGYQETQYF. The DNA of the CDR3 is TGTGCCATCAGTTCGCAGGGATACCAAGAGACCCAGTACTTC.

The V gene is TRBV25-1, the J gene TRBJ2-5, with D perhaps TRBD1 (7 bases). Germline V gene lookup returns CDR1 MGHDK and CDR2 SYGVNS. V lost 7 bases and J 4 bases, leaving 16 bases between the germline ends. The CDR3 length is 14 residues. In nucleotides, the CDR3 is TGTGCCAGCAACACCCCGGGGGACAGAGAGACCCAGTACTTC. Residues: CASNTPGDRETQYF.

V and J are TRBV11-2 and TRBJ2-7, with D uncertain. The CDR3 runs 15 residues. From germline, CDR1 is SGHAT and CDR2 FQNNGV. V was clipped by 1 base and J by 6 bases, with 16 bases between them. CDR3 region: CASSLVGIGLGEQYF. In DNA form, the CDR3 reads TGTGCCAGCAGCTTAGTAGGTATCGGGTTGGGCGAGCAGTACTTC. Combining the CDR3 with reference TRBV11-2 and TRBJ2-7 gives the whole variable domain EAGVAQSPRYKIIEKRQSVAFWCNPISGHATLYWYQQILGQGPKLLIQFQNNGVVDDSQLPKDRFSAERLKGVDSTLKIQPAKLEDSAVYLCASSLVGIGLGEQYFGPGTRLTVT.

As concerns this clone: The sample has other DNA sequences that encode this CDR3 too. V and J are TRBV6-5 and TRBJ2-3; D not certain. Germline V CDR1 and CDR2: MNHEY, SVGAGI. This CDR3 spans 13 amino acids. Between the trimmed V and J ends, which lost 2 bases and 1 base, there was a span of 4 bases. CDR3 nucleotides: TGTGCCAGCAGTTACCAGGGCACAGATACGCAGTATTTT. Translating gives CASSYQGTDTQYF.

The V gene is TRBV6-1, the J gene TRBJ2-1; 10 bases match TRBD1. V dropped 8 bases and J dropped 2; count of bases not matched to a gene: 0. Germline V gene lookup returns CDR1 MNHNS and CDR2 SASEGT. The CDR3 extends over 13 amino acids. DNA of the CDR3: TGTGCCAGCGGACAGGGGGCCTACAATGAGCAGTTCTTC. Amino acid sequence: CASGQGAYNEQFF.

This clone was counted between two and nine times. This chain connects TRBV6-1 to TRBJ2-2; tentative D call: TRBD1 (7 bases). The CDR3 loop spans 15 amino acids. V was shortened by 6 bases and J by 4 bases, with 15 bases between the two germline ends. CDR1 and CDR2 from the germline V gene are MNHNS and SASEGT. CDR3 residues: CASRDAGQITGELFF. As DNA, the CDR3 is TGTGCCAGCAGGGACGCGGGACAGATCACCGGGGAGCTGTTTTTT.

This clone occurred once. V usage is TRBV5-1 and J usage is TRBJ2-3; D not resolved. The CDR3 sequence is 15 residues long. With 4 bases removed from V and 2 bases from J, the gap between germline ends came to 14 bases. The V gene's germline CDR1 is SGHRS and CDR2 YFSETQ. The CDR3 is CASSRAGDHTDTQYF. CDR3 DNA sequence: TGCGCCAGCAGCAGGGCTGGGGATCACACAGATACGCAGTATTTT.

This clone was observed a handful of times. CDR3 region: CASSYSLARVNTEAFF. The CDR3 DNA reads as TGTGCCAGCAGTTATTCCCTCGCCAGGGTCAACACTGAAGCTTTCTTT. This chain links TRBV6-5 with TRBJ1-1; a weak D match, TRBD1 (5 bases). CDR1 and CDR2 from the germline V gene are MNHEY and SVGAGI. Trimming cost V 3 bases and J 2 bases, with 16 bases left between them. This CDR3 is 16 amino acids long.

This clone was recorded only once. The V and J genes are TRBV5-1 and TRBJ2-6; 8 bases align to TRBD1. CDR1 SGHRS and CDR2 YFSETQ come from the germline V gene. V shed 2 bases, J shed 1 base, and the junction held 8 bases outside the gene matches. The CDR3 covers 18 residues. The CDR3, as DNA: TGCGCCAGCAGCTTCCGGACAGGGATAGATTCTGGGGCCAACGTCCTGACTTTC. It translates to CASSFRTGIDSGANVLTF.

The chain has TRBV11-2 and TRBJ2-1; TRBD1 matches 8 bases. V shed 7 bases, J shed 7 bases, and the junction held 9 bases outside the gene matches. This CDR3 spans 14 amino acids. Germline V CDR1 and CDR2: SGHAT, FQNNGV. The CDR3 loop reads CASNTRQGSNEQFF. The CDR3 coding sequence is TGTGCCAGCAATACAAGACAGGGGAGTAATGAGCAGTTCTTC.

The V call is TRBV15, the J call TRBJ1-5, with D unresolved. The CDR3 loop spans 16 amino acids. Trimming removed 0 bases from V and 0 bases from J, with 9 bases in between. CDR1 is LNHNV, CDR2 YYDKDF, per germline (reference sequence). Here the CDR3 DNA reads TGTGCCACCAGCAGAGATTCACAGTATAGCAATCAGCCCCAGCATTTT. This gives the protein CATSRDSQYSNQPQHF.

This chain links TRBV30 with TRBJ1-2; D unclear. Germline-derived CDR1 and CDR2 are GTSNPN and SVGIG (reference sequence). The V gene lost 1 base and the J gene lost 0 bases, with 12 bases spanning the gap. The CDR3 covers 15 residues. CDR3: CAWSARKMANYGYTF. The CDR3, as DNA: TGTGCCTGGAGTGCGAGGAAGATGGCTAACTATGGCTACACCTTC.

The chain uses TRBV18 and TRBJ2-7; D unclear. The CDR3 consists of 14 residues. Germline loops: CDR1 KGHSH, CDR2 LQKENI. V shed 0 bases and J shed 5 bases, with 11 bases lying between them. The CDR3 spells CASSPPFPQNEQYF. CDR3 coding DNA: TGTGCCAGCTCACCACCGTTCCCCCAGAACGAGCAGTACTTC.

The chain's CDR3 is CASSLYSNPGAGNTIYF. The CDR3 region has the DNA TGTGCCAGCAGTTTATACTCGAACCCAGGGGCAGGAAACACCATATATTTT. The chain couples TRBV27 to TRBJ1-3; the D gene is possibly TRBD1 (6 bases). Trimming took 1 base from V and 4 from J, leaving 17 bases between them. The CDR3 contains 17 residues. Per the germline V gene, CDR1 is MNHEY and CDR2 is SMNVEV (reference sequence).